A selection of T cell receptor beta chains follows, all from one sample in a study of T cell repertoires and HLA-DP antigens. Their specific antigens are unknown. Clones were sequenced by immunoSEQ multiplex PCR, and TCRdb holds only the in-frame ones, with some missing. Found here are fewer than 95,000 clones, roughly nine tenths of them singletons; the top ten hold 1.7%. Material: CD4+ T cells from PBMCs. Every receptor here comes from a middle-aged man in good health and CMV-seronegative. Each CDR3 is given with its conserved first and last residue. The order of the fields is V gene, CDR3 length, clone size, CDR3 protein. Some rows have no size entry. The others give once, few or many, or a class for an expanded clone.

V: TRBV27
length: 14
size: once
CDR3: CASRPQGLNTEAFF

V: TRBV9
length: 15
size: NA
CDR3: CASSVIARLNTEAFF

V: TRBV29-1
length: 12
size: once
CDR3: CSVRTSYNEQFF

V: TRBV29-1
length: 14
size: NA
CDR3: CSVGGTGASYEQYF

V: TRBV7-2
length: 14
size: NA
CDR3: CASSPWDVSTEAFF

V: TRBV9
length: 16
size: NA
CDR3: CASSPPPGQGGDTQYF

V: TRBV11-2
length: 15
size: NA
CDR3: CASGQGGRYQETQYF

V: TRBV28
length: 11
size: few
CDR3: CASSYRSPLHF

V: TRBV18
length: 14
size: NA
CDR3: CASSPGQPNTEAFF

V: TRBV28
length: 14
size: once
CDR3: CASSPPGGTYEQYF

V: TRBV25-1
length: 15
size: NA
CDR3: CASSDPGTAKNIQYF

V: TRBV28
length: 13
size: NA
CDR3: CASKGYGTYGYTF

V: TRBV9
length: 17
size: once
CDR3: CASSVSPLAGDTDTQYF

V: TRBV4-1
length: 17
size: NA
CDR3: CASSQGSGTSGSREQFF

V: TRBV5-1
length: 16
size: NA
CDR3: CASSTGPGPLNEKLFF

V: TRBV11-2
length: 14
size: NA
CDR3: CASSLEQGPWEQYF

V: TRBV15
length: 18
size: once
CDR3: CATSRRGSGTAINQPQHF

V: TRBV6-5
length: 13
size: NA
CDR3: CASSTRTGRELFF

V: TRBV5-8
length: 10
size: NA
CDR3: CASSVEIQYF

V: TRBV2
length: 14
size: once
CDR3: CASSIGPGEIGYTF

V: TRBV29-1
length: 15
size: NA
CDR3: CSVVSTERMNTEAFF

V: TRBV14
length: 13
size: once
CDR3: CASSQVERGIGFF

V: TRBV6-1
length: 13
size: NA
CDR3: CASSDREEQPQHF

V: TRBV7-2
length: 15
size: NA
CDR3: CASSRLAGAQYEQYF

V: TRBV28
length: 13
size: once
CDR3: CASSPPSYNEQFF

V: TRBV6-5
length: 13
size: NA
CDR3: CASRLKGDQPQHF

V: TRBV7-2
length: 13
size: NA
CDR3: CASSRSGQETQYF

V: TRBV18
length: 15
size: NA
CDR3: CASSPFDVGDSPLHF

V: TRBV5-1
length: 14
size: NA
CDR3: CASTREVVNTEAFF

V: TRBV5-4
length: 14
size: NA
CDR3: CASGRGGDSYEQYF

V: TRBV6-5
length: 15
size: NA
CDR3: CASEAGTSRKETQYF

V: TRBV7-8
length: 14
size: NA
CDR3: CASSLLEIGYGYTF

V: TRBV14
length: 15
size: few
CDR3: CASSQGVRVKGGYTF

V: TRBV7-9
length: 15
size: few
CDR3: CASSSPGQANYGYTF

V: TRBV30
length: 13
size: NA
CDR3: CAWSVLGGWTQYF

V: TRBV27
length: 15
size: NA
CDR3: CASSPVGGVYNEQFF

V: TRBV27
length: 14
size: NA
CDR3: CASRHTSGGYEQYF

V: TRBV18
length: 13
size: NA
CDR3: CASSVVREAEQFF

V: TRBV5-4
length: 15
size: NA
CDR3: CASSSGGIKNTEAFF

V: TRBV5-1
length: 15
size: NA
CDR3: CASSPAPYSNQPQHF

V: TRBV29-1
length: 14
size: NA
CDR3: CSVEDRQGNTEAFF